This TCR beta chain was captured in a study of tumor and adjacent non-tumor tissue in lung cancer. Across the whole study: On average, productive TCRbeta reads reached roughly 4.2 million per sample. Study observations and caveats: TCR diversity was significantly greater in tumor than normal lung tissue.

Germline V gene data show CDR1 as MNHEY and CDR2 as SVGAGI. This CDR3 region has 15 residues. Losses at the gene ends were 0 bases for V and 6 bases for J; bases not matched to a gene: 3. In its sample, this clonotype was seen many times. The antigen is undetermined. This sample's RNA came from whole unsorted tissue. More than 3 cm separated this lung sample from the edge of the tumor. Donors were chemotherapy-naive, newly diagnosed lung cancer surgical patients in China, August–late 2014. A modified ARM-PCR protocol with three rounds of nested PCR amplified TCRbeta. Each CDR3 protein is one row after TCRdb ran MiXCR on the multiplex PCR reads. The sample carries around 76,000 distinct CDR3 sequences, approximately 82% recorded once.

The clonotype originates from a man aged 65-85 years with non-small cell lung cancer. This chain connects TRBV6-5 to TRBJ2-7; TRBD2 matches at 12 bases. The sample was distant non-tumor lung tissue. CDR3 region: CASSYSTSGSGEQYF. The CDR3 coding sequence is TGTGCCAGCAGTTACTCGACTAGCGGGAGCGGCGAGCAGTACTTC.